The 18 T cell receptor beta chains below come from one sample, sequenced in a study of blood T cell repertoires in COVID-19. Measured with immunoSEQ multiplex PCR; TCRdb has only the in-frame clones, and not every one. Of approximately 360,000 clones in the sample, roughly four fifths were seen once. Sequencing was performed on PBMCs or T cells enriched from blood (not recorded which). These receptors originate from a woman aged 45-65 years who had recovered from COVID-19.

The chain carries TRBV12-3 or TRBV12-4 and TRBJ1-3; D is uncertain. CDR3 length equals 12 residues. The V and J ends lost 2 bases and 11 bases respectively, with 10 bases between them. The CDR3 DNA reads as TGTGCCAGCAGTTTATCCGAAGCCTCCATATATTTT. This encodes CASSLSEASIYF.

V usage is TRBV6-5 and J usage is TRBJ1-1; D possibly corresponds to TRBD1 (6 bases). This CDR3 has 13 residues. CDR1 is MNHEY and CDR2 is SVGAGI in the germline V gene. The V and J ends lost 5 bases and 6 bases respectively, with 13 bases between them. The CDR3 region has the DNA TGTGCCAGCAGTCGTCCAGGGGCCCCTGAAGCTTTCTTT. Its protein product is CASSRPGAPEAFF.

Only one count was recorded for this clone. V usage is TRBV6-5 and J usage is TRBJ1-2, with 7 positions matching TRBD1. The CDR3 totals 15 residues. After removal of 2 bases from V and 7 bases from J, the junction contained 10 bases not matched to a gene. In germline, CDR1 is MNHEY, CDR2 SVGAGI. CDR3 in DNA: TGTGCCAGCAGTTACACGTGGACAGGTTCGGTTGGCTACACCTTC. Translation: CASSYTWTGSVGYTF.

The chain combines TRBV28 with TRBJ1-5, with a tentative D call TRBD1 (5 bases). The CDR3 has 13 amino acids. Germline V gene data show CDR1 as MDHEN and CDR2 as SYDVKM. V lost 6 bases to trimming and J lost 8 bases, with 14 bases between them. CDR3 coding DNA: TGTGCCAGCAGCCCGGGAGGGGTAAAGCCCCAGCATTTT. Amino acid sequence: CASSPGGVKPQHF.

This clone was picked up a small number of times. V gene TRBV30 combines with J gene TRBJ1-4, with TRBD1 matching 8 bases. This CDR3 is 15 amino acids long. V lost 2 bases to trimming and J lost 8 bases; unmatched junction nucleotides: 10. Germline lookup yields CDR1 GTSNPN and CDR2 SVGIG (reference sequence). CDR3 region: CAWSNHRGVGEKLFF. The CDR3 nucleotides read TGTGCCTGGAGTAACCACAGGGGGGTAGGAGAAAAACTGTTTTTT.

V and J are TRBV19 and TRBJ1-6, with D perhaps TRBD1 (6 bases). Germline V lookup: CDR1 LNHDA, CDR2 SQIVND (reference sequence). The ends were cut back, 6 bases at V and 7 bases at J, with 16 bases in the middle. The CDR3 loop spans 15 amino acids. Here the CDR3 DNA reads TGTGCCAGTAGGGGCCCGGGACAAGTAAATTCACCCCTCCACTTT. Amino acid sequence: CASRGPGQVNSPLHF. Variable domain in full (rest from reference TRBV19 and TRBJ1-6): DGGITQSPKYLFRKEGQNVTLSCEQNLNHDAMYWYRQDPGQGLRLIYYSQIVNDFQKGDIAEGYSVSREKKESFPLTVTSAQKNPTAFYLCASRGPGQVNSPLHFGNGTRLTVT.

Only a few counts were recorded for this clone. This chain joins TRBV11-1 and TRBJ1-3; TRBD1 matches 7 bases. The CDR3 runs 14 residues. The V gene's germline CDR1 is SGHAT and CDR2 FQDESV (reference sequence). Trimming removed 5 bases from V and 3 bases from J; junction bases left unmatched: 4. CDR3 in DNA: TGTGCCAGCAGCCAACAGGGGTTTGGAAACACCATATATTTT. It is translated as CASSQQGFGNTIYF.

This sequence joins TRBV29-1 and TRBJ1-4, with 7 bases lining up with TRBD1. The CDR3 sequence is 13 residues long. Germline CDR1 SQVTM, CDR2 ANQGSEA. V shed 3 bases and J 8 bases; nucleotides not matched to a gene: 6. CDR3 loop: CSVDRGTGEKLFF. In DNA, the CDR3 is TGCAGCGTTGACAGGGGGACCGGAGAAAAACTGTTTTTT.

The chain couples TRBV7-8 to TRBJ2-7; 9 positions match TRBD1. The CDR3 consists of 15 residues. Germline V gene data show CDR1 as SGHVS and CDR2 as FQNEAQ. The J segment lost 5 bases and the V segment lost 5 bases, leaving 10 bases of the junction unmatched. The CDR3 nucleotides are TGTGCCAGCAGCCCAGTCGCGACAGGGGGGCACGAGCAGTACTTC. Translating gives CASSPVATGGHEQYF.

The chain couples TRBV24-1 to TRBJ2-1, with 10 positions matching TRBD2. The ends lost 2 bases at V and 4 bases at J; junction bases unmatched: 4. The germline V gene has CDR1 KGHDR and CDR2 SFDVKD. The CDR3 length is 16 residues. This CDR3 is CATSDSGTSEYNEQFF. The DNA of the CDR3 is TGTGCCACCAGTGATTCCGGGACTAGCGAATACAATGAGCAGTTCTTC.

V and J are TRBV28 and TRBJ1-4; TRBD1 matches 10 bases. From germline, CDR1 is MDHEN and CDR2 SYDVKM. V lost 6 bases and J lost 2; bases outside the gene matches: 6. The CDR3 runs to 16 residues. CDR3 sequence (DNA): TGTGCCAGCAGCGGGACAGGGGAGGCGACTAATGAAAAACTGTTTTTT. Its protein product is CASSGTGEATNEKLFF.

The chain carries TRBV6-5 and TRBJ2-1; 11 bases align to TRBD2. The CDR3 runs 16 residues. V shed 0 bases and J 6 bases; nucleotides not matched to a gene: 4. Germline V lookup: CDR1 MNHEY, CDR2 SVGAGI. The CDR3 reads CASSYSTSGVSNEQFF. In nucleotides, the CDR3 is TGTGCCAGCAGTTACTCGACTAGCGGGGTTAGCAATGAGCAGTTCTTC.

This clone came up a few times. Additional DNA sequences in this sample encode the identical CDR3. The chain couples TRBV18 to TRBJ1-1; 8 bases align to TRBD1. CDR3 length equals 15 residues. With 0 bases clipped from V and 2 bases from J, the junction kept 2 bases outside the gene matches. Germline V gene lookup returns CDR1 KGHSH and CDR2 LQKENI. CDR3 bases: TGTGCCAGCTCACCACCGGCAGGGGGCAACACTGAAGCTTTCTTT. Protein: CASSPPAGGNTEAFF.

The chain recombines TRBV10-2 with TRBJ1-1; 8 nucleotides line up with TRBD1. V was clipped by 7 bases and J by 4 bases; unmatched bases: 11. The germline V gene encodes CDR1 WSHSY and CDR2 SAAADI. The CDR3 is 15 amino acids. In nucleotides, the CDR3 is TGCGCCAGCATCCCGGACAGGGTGGTCGGCACTGAAGCTTTCTTT. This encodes CASIPDRVVGTEAFF.

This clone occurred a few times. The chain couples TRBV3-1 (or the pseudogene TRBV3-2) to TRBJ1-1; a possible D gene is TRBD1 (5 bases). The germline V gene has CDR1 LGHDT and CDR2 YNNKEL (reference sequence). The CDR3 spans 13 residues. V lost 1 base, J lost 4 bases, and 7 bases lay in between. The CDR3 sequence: CASSQGQSTEAFF. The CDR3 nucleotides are TGTGCCAGCAGCCAAGGACAGTCCACTGAAGCTTTCTTT.

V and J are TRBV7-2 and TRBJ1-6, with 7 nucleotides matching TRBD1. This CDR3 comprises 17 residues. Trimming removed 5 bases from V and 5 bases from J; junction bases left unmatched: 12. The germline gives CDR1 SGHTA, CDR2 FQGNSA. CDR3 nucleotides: TGTGCCAGCAGCCCCCGGGCCAGAGGGGGCAATAATTCACCCCTCCACTTT. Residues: CASSPRARGGNNSPLHF.

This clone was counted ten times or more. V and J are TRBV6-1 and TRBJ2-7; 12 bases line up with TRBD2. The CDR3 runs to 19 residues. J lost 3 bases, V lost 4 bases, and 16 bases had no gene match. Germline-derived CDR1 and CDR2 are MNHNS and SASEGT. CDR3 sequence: CASSGMVPFMTSGSYEQYF. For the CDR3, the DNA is TGTGCCAGCAGTGGAATGGTTCCCTTCATGACTAGCGGGAGCTACGAGCAGTACTTC.

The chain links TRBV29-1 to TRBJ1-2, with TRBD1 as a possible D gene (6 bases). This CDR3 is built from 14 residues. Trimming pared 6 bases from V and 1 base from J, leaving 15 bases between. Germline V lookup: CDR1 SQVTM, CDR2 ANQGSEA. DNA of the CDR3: TGCAGCGTCCCGGGACAATACTTTAACTATGGCTACACCTTC. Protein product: CSVPGQYFNYGYTF.